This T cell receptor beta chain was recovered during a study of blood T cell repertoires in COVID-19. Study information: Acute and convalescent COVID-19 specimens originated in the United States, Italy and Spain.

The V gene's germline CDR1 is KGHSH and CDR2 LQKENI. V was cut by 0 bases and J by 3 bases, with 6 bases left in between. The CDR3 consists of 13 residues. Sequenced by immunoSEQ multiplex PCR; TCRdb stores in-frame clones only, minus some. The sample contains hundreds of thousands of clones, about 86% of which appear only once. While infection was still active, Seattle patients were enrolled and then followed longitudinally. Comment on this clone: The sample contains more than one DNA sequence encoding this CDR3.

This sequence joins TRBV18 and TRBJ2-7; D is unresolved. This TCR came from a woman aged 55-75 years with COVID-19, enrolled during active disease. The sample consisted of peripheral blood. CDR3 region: CASSPPGIYEQYF. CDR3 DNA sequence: TGTGCCAGCTCACCACCCGGTATCTACGAGCAGTACTTC.